This T cell receptor beta chain is drawn from a study of blood T cell repertoires in COVID-19. Looking at the study overall: Samples taken during acute and convalescent COVID-19 were collected in the United States, Italy and Spain. T cells, B-cell-depleted T cells, or PBMCs provided the cDNA or gDNA that served as material.

The authors' processing: Amplification with reference gene primers provided the estimates of nucleated cell counts. The repertoire was sequenced with immunoSEQ multiplex PCR; TCRdb's copy has only in-frame clones and lacks some. V, J and clone size are taken as reported in that table, and D and trimming were inferred from the DNA itself. The sample has about 34,000 clones; approximately 82% are singletons. J was trimmed by 4 bases and V by 5 bases; bases with no gene match: 7. Germline CDR1 reads SNHLY; CDR2 reads FYNNEI. The CDR3 consists of 14 residues. This clone appeared a single time. Sequencing was done on a sample of peripheral blood. This chain uses TRBV2 with TRBJ2-5; 7 bases match TRBD1. The receptor's source is a man aged 80 or over with active or convalescent COVID-19. The CDR3 coding sequence is TGTGCCAGCAGTTCCAACAGGGGTACAGAGACCCAGTACTTC. Translated, it gives CASSSNRGTETQYF.